These 11 T cell receptor beta chains were all obtained from the same sample, sequenced in a study of molecular identifiers for immune sequencing clone quantification. MiXCR, run by TCRdb on the PCR reads, gives a single entry per CDR3 protein. The table records about half a million distinct CDR3 sequences, 20% to 25% of them present only once. The sample comprised naive CD8+ T cells from blood, with Jurkat cell RNA spiked in. Indicated subset: FACS-sorted CD8+CD4-CCR7+CD45RA+ naive T cells. The receptors were sampled from a human donor in good health. Some libraries in this study had Jurkat cell RNA spiked in.

This clonotype appeared a few times. The gene calls are TRBV27 and TRBJ2-7; 8 bases line up with TRBD2. The junction had 9 bases not matched to a gene; V was cut back by 5 bases and J by 3 bases. The V gene's germline CDR1 is MNHEY and CDR2 SMNVEV (reference sequence). This CDR3 is 15 amino acids long. The CDR3 region is CASSAEASGYYEQYF. The CDR3, as DNA: TGTGCCAGCAGTGCCGAAGCTAGCGGGTACTACGAGCAGTACTTC.

This clonotype was seen a few times. V usage is TRBV4-3 and J usage is TRBJ1-2; possibly TRBD1 for D (6 bases). Trimming left V 1 base short and J 2 bases short, with 8 bases between. CDR1 is LGHNA and CDR2 is YSLEER in the germline V gene. The CDR3 covers 14 residues. The CDR3 DNA follows: TGCGCCAGCAGCCAAGGACAGGCCAACTATGGCTACACCTTC. Its protein is CASSQGQANYGYTF.

A few counts support this clonotype. The J gene is TRBJ1-6, the V gene TRBV21-1; TRBD1, as called in the table, went unchecked against the DNA. TRBV21-1 is flagged as a pseudogene. CDR3 length: 18 residues. In nucleotides, the CDR3 is TGTGCCAGCAGACGACAAGAGGGGTACACTAATATTTGTTCACCCCTCCACTTT. Translated, it gives CASRRQEGYTNICSPLHF.

This clonotype has ten or more counts. The chain couples TRBV28 to TRBJ1-6; perhaps TRBD1 as D (5 bases). Per the germline V gene, CDR1 is MDHEN and CDR2 is SYDVKM. The CDR3 runs 14 residues. Trimming took off 9 bases at V and 6 bases at J, with 15 bases between the two ends. The chain's CDR3 is CASLRVSGNSPLHF. In DNA form, the CDR3 reads TGTGCCAGTCTCAGGGTTTCTGGTAATTCACCCCTCCACTTT.

This chain joins TRBV6-2 or TRBV6-3 and TRBJ2-7; D perhaps matches TRBD1 (5 bases). The V end was cut by 5 bases, the J end by 2 bases, with 19 bases between. CDR3 length equals 16 residues. CDR1 is MNHEY and CDR2 is SVGEGT in the germline V gene. The CDR3 DNA sequence: TGTGCCAGCAGTCGGAGCGTCGACAGCCCGACCTACGAGCAGTACTTC. Its translation is CASSRSVDSPTYEQYF.

A few counts support this clonotype. CDR3 in amino acids: CASSQVQGLHYEQYF. For the CDR3, the DNA is TGCGCCAGCAGCCAAGTTCAGGGACTACACTACGAGCAGTACTTC. V gene TRBV4-1 combines with J gene TRBJ2-7, with 7 nucleotides matching TRBD2. The germline CDR1 and CDR2 sequences are MGHRA and YSYEKL. Trimming took 1 base from V and 3 from J; bases not matched to a gene: 6. This CDR3 has 15 residues.

This rearrangement joins TRBV4-3 to TRBJ2-2, with unresolved D. V lost 0 bases and J lost 8, with 7 bases in between. CDR1 and CDR2 (germline): LGHNA, YSLEER. This CDR3 has 13 amino acids. The CDR3 DNA sequence: TGCGCCAGCAGCCAAGATGTCTTGGGGGAGCTGTTTTTT. This encodes CASSQDVLGELFF.

This clonotype turned up a few times. This chain uses TRBV11-2 with TRBJ1-4; D gene unclear. Germline V gene sequence: CDR1 SGHAT, CDR2 FQNNGV. The CDR3 is 15 amino acids. Between the trimmed V and J ends, which lost 4 bases and 6 bases, there was a span of 15 bases. CDR3 region: CASSSRLRADEKLFF. The CDR3 bases are TGTGCCAGCAGCTCCCGATTGAGGGCGGATGAAAAACTGTTTTTT. The whole variable domain, filled in from reference TRBV11-2 and TRBJ1-4, reads EAGVAQSPRYKIIEKRQSVAFWCNPISGHATLYWYQQILGQGPKLLIQFQNNGVVDDSQLPKDRFSAERLKGVDSTLKIQPAKLEDSAVYLCASSSRLRADEKLFFGSGTQLSVL.

The rearrangement links TRBV5-6 to TRBJ2-1; TRBD2 might be the D (7 bases). The CDR3 has 17 residues. The germline V and J ends were trimmed by 3 bases and 0 bases, with 16 bases remaining between them. Germline V gene lookup returns CDR1 SGHDT and CDR2 YYEEEE. This chain's CDR3 is CASSWGGATSSYNEQFF. The CDR3 DNA is TGTGCCAGCAGCTGGGGGGGGGCTACGAGCTCCTACAATGAGCAGTTCTTC.

About this clonotype: A much larger clone lies a single base off, so this may be a read error. The chain uses TRBV7-2 and TRBJ2-7, with TRBD1 matching 8 bases. The V and J ends lost 3 bases and 7 bases, in that order; junction bases with no gene match: 14. Germline V gene lookup returns CDR1 SGHTA and CDR2 FQGNSA. The CDR3 is made up of 16 amino acids. The CDR3 protein is CASSFPGGVLYNEQYF. DNA of the CDR3: TGTGCCAGCAGCTTCCCAGGGGGCGTCCTCTACAATGAGCAGTACTTC. Combining the CDR3 with reference TRBV7-2 and TRBJ2-7 gives the whole variable domain GAGVSQSPSNKVTEKGKDVELRCDPISGHTALYWYRQSLGQGLEFLIYFQGNSAPDKSGLPSDRFSAERTGGSVSTLTIQRTQQEDSAVYLCASSFPGGVLYNEQYFGPGTRLTVT.

This clonotype was seen many times. The chain recombines TRBV7-2 with TRBJ1-1; perhaps TRBD1 as D (5 bases). Trimming stripped 4 bases from V and 5 bases from J, with 8 bases between. There are 12 residues in the CDR3. In germline, CDR1 is SGHTA, CDR2 FQGNSA. The CDR3 protein is CASSSWGTEAFF. In nucleotides, the CDR3 is TGTGCCAGCAGCTCGTGGGGGACTGAAGCTTTCTTT. Complete variable domain (other parts from reference TRBV7-2 and TRBJ1-1): GAGVSQSPSNKVTEKGKDVELRCDPISGHTALYWYRQSLGQGLEFLIYFQGNSAPDKSGLPSDRFSAERTGGSVSTLTIQRTQQEDSAVYLCASSSWGTEAFFGQGTRLTVV.